A selection of T cell receptor beta chains follows, all from one sample in a study of shared clonotypes between healthy human individuals. The protocol was immunoSEQ multiplex PCR, while the TCRdb copy is restricted to in-frame clones and leaves out a portion. The sample has a few million clones; approximately 90% are singletons. Sequencing input: naive CD4+ T cells sorted from blood. Receptors were obtained from a man aged 18 to 29 in good health. The conserved cysteine and the conserved F or W are not part of the CDR3 here.

TRBJ2-7 | TRBV7-2 | ASSGRGQFSSYEQY
TRBJ2-1 | TRBV6-1 | AADRSSYNEQF
TRBJ1-6 | TRBV7-3 | ASSVLRRGQYKSSYNSPLH
TRBJ2-4 | TRBV18 | ASSARTGENIQY
TRBJ1-6 | TRBV5-4 | ASSLGQSQGYLSPLH
TRBJ2-1 | TRBV7-2 | ASSFRTSAGEQF
TRBJ1-5 | TRBV5-1 | ASSYTGQGARQPQH
TRBJ1-4 | TRBV5-6 | ASSYLTGGGNEKLF
TRBJ1-1 | TRBV19 | ASNNDRGTEAF
TRBJ1-1 | TRBV11-3 | ASSGDRAAEAF
TRBJ2-7 | TRBV14 | ASSEPGPLEQY
TRBJ2-7 | TRBV15 | ATSRDRGGQVEQY
TRBJ1-5 | TRBV6-4 | AATPGGGNQPQH
TRBJ2-3 | TRBV6-4 | ASSEQGSTDTQY
TRBJ2-7 | TRBV7-9 | ASSLTVTGGYEQY
TRBJ2-1 | TRBV7-2 | ASSLARWTGYNEQF
TRBJ1-4 | TRBV10-3 | AISSQRTATNEKLF
TRBJ1-3 | TRBV6-5 | ASSRTLGNTIY
TRBJ1-5 | TRBV28 | ASSPEGTGNQPQH
TRBJ2-7 | TRBV25-1 | ASSNRPGGLDEQY
TRBJ1-2 | TRBV28 | ASSLPAAQRQGSDYGYT
TRBJ2-7 | TRBV5-1 | ASRAGTSGSEQY
TRBJ2-2 | TRBV7-9 | ASGRSGLAGGAGELF
TRBJ2-3 | TRBV18 | ASSPAFQGRRSDTQY
TRBJ2-1 | TRBV5-1 | ASSFPRGRDNNEQF
TRBJ1-1 | TRBV6-1 | ASSPNTEAF
TRBJ1-1 | TRBV19 | ASSVSATGSQNTEAF
TRBJ1-5 | TRBV28 | ASGGGHLPSNQPQH
TRBJ2-2 | TRBV9 | ASSPTGNTGELF
TRBJ1-4 | TRBV19 | ASSISNEKLF
TRBJ2-5 | TRBV7-3 | ASSLDRGTGVQETQY
TRBJ2-1 | TRBV5-4 | ASSRTSGWEQF
TRBJ1-5 | TRBV28 | ASSWGNQPQH
TRBJ2-1 | TRBV6-4 | ASSVGSLSSYNEQF
TRBJ2-1 | TRBV15 | ATSNRDRGQNEQF
TRBJ1-6 | TRBV28 | ASSSPTGLGSPLH
TRBJ2-2 | TRBV13 | ASSGPGQGASGELF
TRBJ2-3 | TRBV6-1 | ASSEDAGLVYTDTQY
TRBJ2-5 | TRBV18 | ASSPFRGQETQY
TRBJ2-2 | TRBV9 | ASSAETTTGELF
TRBJ2-3 | TRBV7-2 | ASRRASGATTDTQY
TRBJ2-7 | TRBV5-4 | ASSLAGTVEQY
TRBJ1-6 | TRBV30 | AWAQTAGESPLH
TRBJ1-2 | TRBV28 | ASSFAGPTLANYGYT
TRBJ2-1 | TRBV7-2 | ASTEPPSGRQQF
TRBJ1-5 | TRBV6-1 | ASSRNQPQH
TRBJ2-2 | TRBV19 | ASQIGQPNTGELF
TRBJ2-3 | TRBV7-9 | ASSFIERTDTQY
TRBJ1-1 | TRBV6-1 | ASSDRAPDTEAF
TRBJ2-1 | TRBV10-3 | AISEPRGTGF
TRBJ2-7 | TRBV30 | AWTTDRGPYEQY
TRBJ1-3 | TRBV7-6 | ASSLGPRGGNTIY
TRBJ2-7 | TRBV5-1 | ASSPSSGFVYEQY